The 25 T cell receptor beta chains reported below all come from one sample, sequenced in a study of T cell repertoires in cytomegalovirus infection. TCRdb reprocessed the reads with MiXCR, giving one entry per CDR3 protein. Among about 310,000 distinct CDR3 sequences listed, about a sixth were seen once. The sample was PBMCs. The receptor set was obtained from a human donor in good health (CMV status not recorded). Some clones in this sample may be carry-over from other donors' samples.

The gene calls are TRBV12-3 or TRBV12-4 and TRBJ2-2; D may be TRBD1 (5 bases). This CDR3 has 15 amino acids. The V end was cut by 5 bases, the J end by 2 bases, with 12 bases between. In nucleotides, the CDR3 is TGTGCCAGCAGTCCCACAGGACACAACACCGGGGAGCTGTTTTTT. It codes for CASSPTGHNTGELFF.

This clonotype was counted many times. The gene calls are TRBV5-1 and TRBJ2-1; possibly TRBD1 or TRBD2 for D (6 bases each). V was shortened by 0 bases and J by 6 bases, with 16 bases between the two germline ends. Per germline, CDR1 SGHRS and CDR2 YFSETQ. CDR3 length: 16 residues. The CDR3 DNA is TGCGCCAGCAGCTTGGGGATAGGGGGGCCGAGCAATGAGCAGTTCTTC. Its protein product is CASSLGIGGPSNEQFF.

Many counts were recorded for this clonotype. The J gene is TRBJ2-5, the V gene TRBV7-8, with TRBD1 matching 7 bases. CDR1 is SGHVS and CDR2 is FQNEAQ in the germline V gene. J gave up 3 bases and V 3 bases, and 1 base lay outside the gene matches. The CDR3 covers 13 residues. The CDR3 loop is CASSFGQEETQYF. The CDR3 nucleotides read TGTGCCAGCAGCTTTGGACAGGAAGAGACCCAGTACTTC.

This rearrangement joins TRBV20-1 to TRBJ2-7; D may be TRBD1 (5 bases). CDR1 DFQATT and CDR2 SNEGSKA come from the germline V gene (reference sequence). Between the trimmed V and J ends, which lost 0 bases and 4 bases, there was a span of 13 bases. There are 14 residues in the CDR3. CDR3 sequence reads: CSARDPDTEYEQYF. The CDR3 coding sequence is TGCAGTGCTAGAGATCCGGACACCGAGTACGAGCAGTACTTC.

This clonotype was seen repeatedly, ten times or more. The CDR3: CASTRGSSTDTQYF. The CDR3 nucleotides read TGTGCCAGCACTAGGGGGTCGAGCACAGATACGCAGTATTTT. The V and J genes are TRBV7-2 and TRBJ2-3, with TRBD1 as a possible D gene (6 bases). Trimming cost V 7 bases and J 0 bases, with 11 bases left between them. The CDR3 sequence is 14 residues long. Germline V gene lookup returns CDR1 SGHTA and CDR2 FQGNSA.

The J gene is TRBJ2-7, the V gene TRBV2; D is possibly TRBD1 (7 bases). The CDR3 length is 14 residues. V lost 7 bases to trimming and J lost 1 base, with 14 bases between them. Germline-derived CDR1 and CDR2 are SNHLY and FYNNEI. The DNA of the CDR3 is TGTGCCAGCATCCAACAGGGGAGGTCCTACGAGCAGTACTTC. It encodes CASIQQGRSYEQYF.

This clonotype has a handful of counts. This rearrangement joins TRBV19 to TRBJ1-1, with no clear D. The ends were cut back, 1 base at V and 5 bases at J, with 11 bases in the middle. The CDR3 runs to 14 residues. The germline V gene encodes CDR1 LNHDA and CDR2 SQIVND (reference sequence). Here the CDR3 reads CASSIVDPNTEAFF. Here the CDR3 DNA reads TGTGCCAGTAGTATAGTGGATCCGAATACTGAAGCTTTCTTT.

This clonotype was detected a few times. The J gene is TRBJ1-2, the V gene TRBV20-1, with 11 bases lining up with TRBD1. J was trimmed by 4 bases and V by 0 bases; bases with no gene match: 13. The CDR3 is 18 amino acids. Germline CDR1 and CDR2: DFQATT and SNEGSKA (reference sequence). CDR3 coding DNA: TGCAGTGCTAGAGACCCTTTAGGCGGACAGGGGGCACTCTATGGCTACACCTTC. It yields the protein CSARDPLGGQGALYGYTF.

This clonotype has only a few counts. CDR3: CASSIGRVNTEAFF. CDR3 sequence (DNA): TGCGCCAGCAGCATCGGGAGGGTGAACACTGAAGCTTTCTTT. The chain combines TRBV5-1 with TRBJ1-1; D not certain. V lost 4 bases to trimming and J lost 0 bases, with 10 bases between them. CDR1 is SGHRS and CDR2 is YFSETQ in the germline V gene. CDR3 size: 14 residues.

This clonotype has at least ten counts. The genes are TRBV7-2 and TRBJ1-5; tentatively, D is TRBD1 (5 bases). CDR1 and CDR2 from the germline V gene are SGHTA and FQGNSA. This CDR3 region has 16 residues. Trimming took 5 bases from V and 5 from J, leaving 19 bases between them. CDR3 bases: TGTGCCAGCAGCCGCTTCTCCCCACAGGATGATCAGCCCCAGCATTTT. It encodes CASSRFSPQDDQPQHF.

This clonotype was detected only a few times. The gene calls are TRBV20-1 and TRBJ2-5; 8 nucleotides line up with TRBD1. The V and J ends lost 6 bases and 5 bases, in that order; junction bases with no gene match: 17. Germline values: CDR1 DFQATT, CDR2 SNEGSKA (reference sequence). The CDR3 extends over 16 amino acids. The CDR3 region has the DNA TGCAGTGCGGGCGAACGGGGCAGGGGGCGCGGGGAGACCCAGTACTTC. Its translation: CSAGERGRGRGETQYF.

At least ten counts were recorded for this clonotype. CDR3 sequence reads: CASSESPGTGTDYGYTF. CDR3 coding DNA: TGTGCCAGCAGTGAATCCCCCGGGACAGGAACGGACTATGGCTACACCTTC. J is TRBJ1-2 and V is TRBV25-1, with 8 bases that match TRBD1. The germline CDR1 and CDR2 sequences are MGHDK and SYGVNS. Germline trimming cut 1 base from V and 3 bases from J; bases unmatched to any gene: 10. CDR3 length: 17 amino acids.

V is TRBV4-1 and J is TRBJ1-1; no reliable D call. Trimming took off 0 bases at V and 0 bases at J, with 8 bases between the two ends. CDR1 is MGHRA, CDR2 YSYEKL, per germline. The CDR3 length is 15 residues. CDR3: CASSQDVQMNTEAFF. The CDR3 DNA reads as TGCGCCAGCAGCCAAGATGTCCAGATGAACACTGAAGCTTTCTTT.

This clonotype was recorded many times. The chain combines TRBV6-1 with TRBJ2-7, with 8 bases matching TRBD1. V lost 6 bases, J lost 2 bases, and 6 bases stayed unmatched. The CDR3 totals 14 residues. Germline V gene sequence: CDR1 MNHNS, CDR2 SASEGT. The DNA for the CDR3 is TGTGCCAGCAGCACCAAACAGGGGGCCTACGAGCAGTACTTC. The encoded protein is CASSTKQGAYEQYF.

This clonotype was observed at least ten times. The CDR3 DNA is TGTGCCAGCAGCTTGTACTTCCTAACAGATACGCAGTATTTT. It codes for CASSLYFLTDTQYF. V usage is TRBV5-5 and J usage is TRBJ2-3; D call uncertain. From germline, CDR1 is SGHKS and CDR2 YYEKEE (reference sequence). The CDR3 runs 14 residues. V lost 1 base to trimming and J lost 3 bases, with 9 bases between them.

This chain joins TRBV2 and TRBJ1-1; D ambiguous. The germline V gene has CDR1 SNHLY and CDR2 FYNNEI. The V gene lost 4 bases and the J gene lost 7 bases, with 10 bases spanning the gap. The CDR3 is 12 residues long. The CDR3 nucleotides read TGTGCCAGCAGTGGTGTAGGTCTTGAAGCTTTCTTT. Translating it yields CASSGVGLEAFF. Looking up the rest from reference TRBV2 and TRBJ1-1 gives the full variable domain: EPEVTQTPSHQVTQMGQEVILRCVPISNHLYFYWYRQILGQKVEFLVSFYNNEISEKSEIFDDQFSVERPDGSNFTLKIRSTKLEDSAMYFCASSGVGLEAFFGQGTRLTVV.

V and J are TRBV27 and TRBJ1-2; the D gene is possibly TRBD1 (5 bases). Between the trimmed V and J ends, which lost 3 bases and 2 bases, there was a span of 10 bases. The CDR3 is 14 residues long. Germline CDR1 MNHEY, CDR2 SMNVEV (reference sequence). CDR3 nucleotides: TGTGCCAGCAGTTTTTCCAGGGCGAACTATGGCTACACCTTC. Residues: CASSFSRANYGYTF.

The count of this clonotype is one. The V and J genes are TRBV11-1 and TRBJ2-3; weak D call: TRBD1 (6 bases). In germline, CDR1 is SGHAT, CDR2 FQDESV (reference sequence). CDR3 size: 14 residues. Trimming pared 2 bases from V and 4 bases from J, leaving 10 bases between. The CDR3, as DNA: TGTGCCAGCAGCTTAAATTGGGGGCCAGATACGCAGTATTTT. Translated: CASSLNWGPDTQYF.

The rearrangement links TRBV9 to TRBJ2-7; 10 bases are shared with TRBD1. The junction had 7 bases not matched to a gene; V was cut back by 2 bases and J by 5 bases. The germline V gene encodes CDR1 SGDLS and CDR2 YYNGEE. The CDR3 loop spans 15 amino acids. DNA for the CDR3: TGTGCCAGCAGCGTCACCGGGGACAGGGGCAACGAGCAGTACTTC. Translation gives CASSVTGDRGNEQYF.

This clonotype was seen repeatedly, ten times or more. The chain employs TRBV7-2 and TRBJ1-5, with D tentatively TRBD1 (5 bases). CDR1 and CDR2 from the germline V gene are SGHTA and FQGNSA. V dropped 3 bases and J dropped 0 bases, with 9 bases sitting between them. There are 15 residues in the CDR3. The CDR3 nucleotides read TGTGCCAGCAGCTTCACGGGGGGTAGCAATCAGCCCCAGCATTTT. This gives the protein CASSFTGGSNQPQHF.

This clonotype was recorded many times. The chain joins TRBV7-2 to TRBJ2-7, with D tentatively TRBD1 or TRBD2 (5 bases each). The CDR3 runs 16 residues. Deletions cut 1 base from V and 0 bases from J, with 13 bases between. In germline, CDR1 is SGHTA, CDR2 FQGNSA. The CDR3 region is CASSLVTGLSSYEQYF. Written as DNA, the CDR3 is TGTGCCAGCAGCTTAGTAACGGGGCTAAGCTCCTACGAGCAGTACTTC.

This clonotype has only a few counts. The chain is built from TRBV12-3 or TRBV12-4 and TRBJ2-3; D gene uncertain. Trimming removed 7 bases at V and 8 bases at J, with 16 bases between. The CDR3 contains 13 residues. CDR3 sequence: CASTTINTVTQYF. DNA for the CDR3: TGTGCCAGCACCACGATAAATACTGTTACGCAGTATTTT.

This clonotype appeared a few times. This chain links TRBV7-2 with TRBJ1-4; D gene uncertain. CDR1 and CDR2 (germline): SGHTA, FQGNSA. V lost 1 base and J lost 7, with 13 bases in between. The CDR3 extends over 15 amino acids. The CDR3 coding sequence is TGTGCCAGCAGCTTAGTTTCCAGTTACCGTGAAAAACTGTTTTTT. Amino acid sequence: CASSLVSSYREKLFF.

This clonotype was seen more than once but under ten times. The chain couples TRBV28 to TRBJ2-2, with TRBD1 identical over 7 bases. Germline assignment: CDR1 MDHEN and CDR2 SYDVKM. Unmatched junction bases numbered 11, after V lost 3 bases and J lost 1 base. CDR3 length: 18 amino acids. This CDR3 is CASSLDRSVDLNTGELFF. The CDR3, as DNA: TGTGCCAGCAGTTTGGACAGGAGCGTAGACCTGAACACCGGGGAGCTGTTTTTT.

The sample holds many counts of this clonotype. The rearrangement uses TRBV12-3 or TRBV12-4 and TRBJ1-2; TRBD1 agrees at 8 bases. V dropped 7 bases and J dropped 8; count of bases not matched to a gene: 15. This CDR3 region has 15 residues. The CDR3, as DNA: TGTGCCAGCACACCGGCCGGGCAGGGGGCAAAAGGCTACACCTTC. Protein sequence: CASTPAGQGAKGYTF.